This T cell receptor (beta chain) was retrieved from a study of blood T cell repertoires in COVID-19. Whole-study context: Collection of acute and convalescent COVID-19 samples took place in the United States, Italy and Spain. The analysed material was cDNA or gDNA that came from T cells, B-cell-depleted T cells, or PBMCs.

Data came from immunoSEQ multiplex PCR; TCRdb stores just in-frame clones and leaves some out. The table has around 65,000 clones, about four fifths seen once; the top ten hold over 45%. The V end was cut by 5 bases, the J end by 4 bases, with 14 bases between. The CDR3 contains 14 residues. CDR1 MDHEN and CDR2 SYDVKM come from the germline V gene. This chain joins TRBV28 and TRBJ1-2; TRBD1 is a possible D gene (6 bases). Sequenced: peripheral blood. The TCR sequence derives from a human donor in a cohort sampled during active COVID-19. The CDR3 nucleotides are TGTGCCAGCAGTCTGGACAGCCTGGGCTATGGCTACACCTTC. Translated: CASSLDSLGYGYTF.